This T cell receptor beta chain was sequenced in a study of graft-versus-host responses after intestinal transplantation. In the study overall: As for transplant type, recipients had multivisceral, liver-intestinal, or isolated intestinal grafts.

Whole-study findings and limits: Recipient marrow showed GvH clones, some seen first in ileum or blood. Those patients showing graft-donor T cell macrochimerism displayed high graft-versus-host to host-versus-graft clonal ratios in allografts.

This CDR3 is 17 amino acids long. The germline V gene has CDR1 LGHNA and CDR2 YNFKEQ. Trimming took off 0 bases at V and 1 base at J, with 15 bases between the two ends. Turning to this clone: What it recognizes is unknown.

Measured with immunoSEQ multiplex PCR; TCRdb has only the in-frame clones, and not every one. The data show some 79,000 clones, roughly 89% seen once. The sequence derives from a human donor who received an intestinal transplant. The specimen was unstimulated CD4+ T cells sorted from spleen or lymph node cells, collected before intestinal transplant. The chain recombines TRBV4-2 with TRBJ1-1; D remains ambiguous. The CDR3 here is CASSQDGSGGWNTEAFF. Written as DNA, the CDR3 is TGTGCCAGCAGCCAAGATGGGAGTGGCGGTTGGAACACTGAAGCTTTCTTT.